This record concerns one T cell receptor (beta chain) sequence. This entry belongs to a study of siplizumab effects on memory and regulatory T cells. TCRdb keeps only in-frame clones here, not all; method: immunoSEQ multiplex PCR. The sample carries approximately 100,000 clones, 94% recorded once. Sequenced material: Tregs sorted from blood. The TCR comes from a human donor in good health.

In DNA form, the CDR3 reads TGTGCCAGCAGCCCAATAGCGAACGAGCAGTACTTC. Amino acid sequence: CASSPIANEQYF. The rearrangement uses TRBV7-9 and TRBJ2-7; possible D gene TRBD2, 5 bases. Germline CDR1 reads SEHNR; CDR2 reads FQNEAQ (reference sequence). Trimming stripped 5 bases from V and 5 bases from J, with 10 bases between. The CDR3 length is 12 residues.